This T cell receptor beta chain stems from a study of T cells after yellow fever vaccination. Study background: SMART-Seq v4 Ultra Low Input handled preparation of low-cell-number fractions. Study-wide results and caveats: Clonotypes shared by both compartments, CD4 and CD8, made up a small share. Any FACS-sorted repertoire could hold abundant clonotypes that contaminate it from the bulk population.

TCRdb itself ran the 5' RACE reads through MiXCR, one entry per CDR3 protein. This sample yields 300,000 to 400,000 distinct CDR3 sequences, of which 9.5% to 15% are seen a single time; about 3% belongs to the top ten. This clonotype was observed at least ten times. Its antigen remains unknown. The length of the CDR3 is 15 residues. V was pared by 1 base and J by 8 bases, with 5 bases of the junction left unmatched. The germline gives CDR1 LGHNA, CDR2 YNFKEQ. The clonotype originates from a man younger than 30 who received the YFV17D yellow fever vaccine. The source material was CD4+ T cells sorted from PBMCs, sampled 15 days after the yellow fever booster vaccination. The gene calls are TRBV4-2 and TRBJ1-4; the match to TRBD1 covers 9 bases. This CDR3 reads CASSQGGTGSEKLFF. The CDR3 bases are TGTGCCAGCAGCCAAGGGGGGACAGGGAGCGAAAAACTGTTTTTT.